The source of this TCR beta chain is a study of spatial heterogeneity in lung cancer. The study, taken as a whole, reports: Relative to follow-up, resection was when ubiquitous expanded tumor TCRs appeared more in blood.

Sample time point: sample taken at primary tumor resection. The authors sequenced whole RNA from tumor, nontumor lung or frozen PBMC without sorting. The cohort: around 79 early-stage, untreated non-small cell lung cancer patients. A unique molecular identifier was attached to every TCR cDNA molecule. TCRdb ran MiXCR on the 5' RACE reads and lists one entry per CDR3 protein. This sample carries 85,000 to 100,000 distinct CDR3 sequences, approximately 12% of them seen once, and the ten largest clones take over 40%. This clonotype was counted many times. What it binds is not known. The CDR3 sequence is 14 residues long. Trimming removed 3 bases at V and 1 base at J, with 9 bases between.

This TCR was sampled from a male donor with early-stage non-small cell lung cancer. Sequences were derived from PBMCs, sampled at surgery. This sequence joins TRBV12-3 or TRBV12-4 and TRBJ1-1; D is possibly TRBD1 (5 bases). CDR3 sequence: CASSLWQGNTEAFF. CDR3 nucleotide sequence: TGTGCCAGCAGTTTGTGGCAGGGGAACACTGAAGCTTTCTTT.